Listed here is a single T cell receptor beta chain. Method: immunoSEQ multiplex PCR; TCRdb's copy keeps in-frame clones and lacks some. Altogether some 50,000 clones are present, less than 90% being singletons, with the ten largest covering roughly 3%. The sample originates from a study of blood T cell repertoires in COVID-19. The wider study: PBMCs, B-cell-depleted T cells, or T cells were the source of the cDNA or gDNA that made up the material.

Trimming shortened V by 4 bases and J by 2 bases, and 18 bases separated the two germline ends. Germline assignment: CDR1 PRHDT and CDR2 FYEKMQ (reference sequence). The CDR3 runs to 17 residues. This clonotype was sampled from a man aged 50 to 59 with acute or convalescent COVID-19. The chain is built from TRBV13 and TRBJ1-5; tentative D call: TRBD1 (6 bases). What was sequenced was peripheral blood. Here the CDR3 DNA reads TGTGCCAGCAGCTCATCTCGGGGGGCGGATGGCAATCAGCCCCAGCATTTT. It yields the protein CASSSSRGADGNQPQHF. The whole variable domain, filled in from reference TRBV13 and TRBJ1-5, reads AAGVIQSPRHLIKEKRETATLKCYPIPRHDTVYWYQQGPGQDPQFLISFYEKMQSDKGSIPDRFSAQQFSDYHSELNMSSLELGDSALYFCASSSSRGADGNQPQHFGDGTRLSIL.